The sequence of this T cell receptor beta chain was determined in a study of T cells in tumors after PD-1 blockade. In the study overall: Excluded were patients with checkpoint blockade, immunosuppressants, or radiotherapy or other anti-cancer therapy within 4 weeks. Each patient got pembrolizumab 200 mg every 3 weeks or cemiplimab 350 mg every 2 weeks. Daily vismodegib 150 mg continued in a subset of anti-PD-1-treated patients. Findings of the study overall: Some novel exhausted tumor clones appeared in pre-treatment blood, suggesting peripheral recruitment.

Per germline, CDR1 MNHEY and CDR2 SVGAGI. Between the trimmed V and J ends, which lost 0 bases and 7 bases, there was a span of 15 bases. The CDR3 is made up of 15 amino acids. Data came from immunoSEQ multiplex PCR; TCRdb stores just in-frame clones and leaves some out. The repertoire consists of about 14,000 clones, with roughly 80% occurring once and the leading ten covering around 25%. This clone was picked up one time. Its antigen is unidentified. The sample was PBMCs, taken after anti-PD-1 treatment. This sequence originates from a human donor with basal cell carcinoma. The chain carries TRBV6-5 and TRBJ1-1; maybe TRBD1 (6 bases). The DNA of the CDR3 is TGTGCCAGCAGTTACTCGAGGGGACAACCACTTGAAGCTTTCTTT. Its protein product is CASSYSRGQPLEAFF.